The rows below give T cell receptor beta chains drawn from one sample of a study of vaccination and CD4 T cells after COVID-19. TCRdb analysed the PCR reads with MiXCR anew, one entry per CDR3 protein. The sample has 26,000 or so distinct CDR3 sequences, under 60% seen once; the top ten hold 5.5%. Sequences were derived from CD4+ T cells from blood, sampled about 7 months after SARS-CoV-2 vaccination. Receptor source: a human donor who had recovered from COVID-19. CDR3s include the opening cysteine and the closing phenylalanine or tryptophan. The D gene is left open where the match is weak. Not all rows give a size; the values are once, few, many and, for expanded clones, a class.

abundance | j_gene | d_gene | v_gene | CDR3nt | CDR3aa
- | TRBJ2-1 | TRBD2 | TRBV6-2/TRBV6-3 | TGTGCCAGCAGTCCCCGTTCGTGGCTAGCGGGAGCTGATGAGCAGTTCTTC | CASSPRSWLAGADEQFF
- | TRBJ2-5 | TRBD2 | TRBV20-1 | TGCAGTGCTAGGAGTCCCGGGACTAGTCTTGAGACCCAGTACTTC | CSARSPGTSLETQYF
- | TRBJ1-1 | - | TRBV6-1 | TGTGCCAGCCTGGGGTGGGACACTGAAGCTTTCTTT | CASLGWDTEAFF
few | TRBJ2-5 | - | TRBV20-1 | TGCAGTGCCGGGCTGGGCACCCAAGAGACCCAGTACTTC | CSAGLGTQETQYF
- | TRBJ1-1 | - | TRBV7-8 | TGTGCCAGCAGCGTCGTGAACACTGAAGCTTTCTTT | CASSVVNTEAFF
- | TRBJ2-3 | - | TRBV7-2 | TGTGCCAGCAGGATTAGCGGCGATACGCAGTATTTT | CASRISGDTQYF
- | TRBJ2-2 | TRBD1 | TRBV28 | TGTGCCAGCACCCCTTGGACAGGGTCGGTCTACGGGGAGCTGTTTTTT | CASTPWTGSVYGELFF
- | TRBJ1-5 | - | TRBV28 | TGTGCCAGCAGTTTCTTCGAGGGGAAGCCCCAGCATTTT | CASSFFEGKPQHF
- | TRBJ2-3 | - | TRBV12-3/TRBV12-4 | TGTGCCAGCAGTTTAGGTCGGGAGTTAGATACGCAGTATTTT | CASSLGRELDTQYF
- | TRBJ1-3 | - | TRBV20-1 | TGCAGTGCCTCGGGACTGGCCTCTGGAAACACCATATATTTT | CSASGLASGNTIYF
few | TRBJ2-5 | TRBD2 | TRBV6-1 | TGTGCCAGCAGGCCGTCCGGGACTAGTCTTGGGGAGACCCAGTACTTC | CASRPSGTSLGETQYF
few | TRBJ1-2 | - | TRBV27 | TGTGCCAGCAGTCCCCGGGGGAAAGGCTATGGCTACACCTTC | CASSPRGKGYGYTF
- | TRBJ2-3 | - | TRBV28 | TGTGCCAGCAGTTTAAACTCCCTTAGCACAGATACGCAGTATTTT | CASSLNSLSTDTQYF
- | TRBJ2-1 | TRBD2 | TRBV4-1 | TGCGCCAGCAGCCTTCAGGCGGGAGAGTATGAGTTCTTC | CASSLQAGEYEFF
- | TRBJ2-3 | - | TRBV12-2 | TGTGCAAGTCCCAGGACAGGGATAGATACGCAGTATTTT | CASPRTGIDTQYF